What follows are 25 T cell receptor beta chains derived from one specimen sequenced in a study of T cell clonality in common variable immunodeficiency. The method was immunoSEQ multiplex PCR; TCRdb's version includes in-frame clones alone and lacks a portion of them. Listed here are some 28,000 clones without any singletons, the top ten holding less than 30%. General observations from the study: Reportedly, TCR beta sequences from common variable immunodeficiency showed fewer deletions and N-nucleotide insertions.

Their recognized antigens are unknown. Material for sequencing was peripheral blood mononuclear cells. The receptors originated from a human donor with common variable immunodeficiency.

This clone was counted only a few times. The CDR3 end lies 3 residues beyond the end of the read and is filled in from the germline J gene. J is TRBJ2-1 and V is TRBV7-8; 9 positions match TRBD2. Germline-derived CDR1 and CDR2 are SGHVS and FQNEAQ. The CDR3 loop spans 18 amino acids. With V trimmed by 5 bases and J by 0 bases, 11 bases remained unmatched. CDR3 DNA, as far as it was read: TGTGCCAGCAGCCGGCTCGTTGGCGGGGGGGGCTCCTACAATGAG. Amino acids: CASSRLVGGGGSYNE. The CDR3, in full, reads CASSRLVGGGGSYNEQFF.

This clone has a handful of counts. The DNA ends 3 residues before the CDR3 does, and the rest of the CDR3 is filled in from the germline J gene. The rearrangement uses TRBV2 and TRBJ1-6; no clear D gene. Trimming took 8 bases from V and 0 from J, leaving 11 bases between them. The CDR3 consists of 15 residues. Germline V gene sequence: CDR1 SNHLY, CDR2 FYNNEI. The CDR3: CASSTDLSYNSPLHF. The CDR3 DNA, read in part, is TGTGCCAGCTCAACAGACCTCTCCTATAATTCACCC.

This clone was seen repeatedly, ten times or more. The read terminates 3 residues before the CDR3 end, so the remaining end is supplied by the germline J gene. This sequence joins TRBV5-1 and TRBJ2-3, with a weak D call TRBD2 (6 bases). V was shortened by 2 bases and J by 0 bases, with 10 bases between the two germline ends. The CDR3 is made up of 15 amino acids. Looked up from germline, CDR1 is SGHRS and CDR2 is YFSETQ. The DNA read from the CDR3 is TGCGCCAGCAGCTTCGGCGGGGTTAGCACAGATACG. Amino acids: CASSFGGVSTDT. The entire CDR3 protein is CASSFGGVSTDTQYF.

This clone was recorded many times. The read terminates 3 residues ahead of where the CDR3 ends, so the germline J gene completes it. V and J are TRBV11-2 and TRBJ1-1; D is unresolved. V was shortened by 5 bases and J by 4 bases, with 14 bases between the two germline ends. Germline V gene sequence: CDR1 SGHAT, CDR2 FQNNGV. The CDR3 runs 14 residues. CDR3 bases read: TGTGCCAGCAGCCCCCGTAGGGTGGGCACTGAA. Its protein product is CASSPRRVGTE. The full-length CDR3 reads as CASSPRRVGTEAFF.

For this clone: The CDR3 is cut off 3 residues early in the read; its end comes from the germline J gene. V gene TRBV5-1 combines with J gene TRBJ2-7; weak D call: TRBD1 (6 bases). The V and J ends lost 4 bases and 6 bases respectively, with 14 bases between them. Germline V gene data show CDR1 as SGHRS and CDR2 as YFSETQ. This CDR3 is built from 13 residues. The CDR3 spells CASSGNTGREQYF. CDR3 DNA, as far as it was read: TGCGCCAGCAGCGGGAACACAGGGCGCGAG.

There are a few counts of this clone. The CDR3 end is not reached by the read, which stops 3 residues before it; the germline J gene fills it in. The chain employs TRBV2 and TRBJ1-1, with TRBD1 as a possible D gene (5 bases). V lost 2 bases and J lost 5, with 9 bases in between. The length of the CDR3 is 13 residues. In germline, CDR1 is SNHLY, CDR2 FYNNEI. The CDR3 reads CASSERQPTEAFF. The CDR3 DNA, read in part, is TGTGCCAGCAGTGAACGACAGCCGACTGAA.

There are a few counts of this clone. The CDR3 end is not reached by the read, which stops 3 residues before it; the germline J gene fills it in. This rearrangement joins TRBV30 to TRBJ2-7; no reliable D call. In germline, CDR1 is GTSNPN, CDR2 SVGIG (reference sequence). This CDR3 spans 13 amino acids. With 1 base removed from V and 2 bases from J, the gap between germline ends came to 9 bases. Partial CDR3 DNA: TGTGCCTGGAGTGATACAGAAACCTACGAG. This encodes CAWSDTETYE. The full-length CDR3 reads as CAWSDTETYEQYF.

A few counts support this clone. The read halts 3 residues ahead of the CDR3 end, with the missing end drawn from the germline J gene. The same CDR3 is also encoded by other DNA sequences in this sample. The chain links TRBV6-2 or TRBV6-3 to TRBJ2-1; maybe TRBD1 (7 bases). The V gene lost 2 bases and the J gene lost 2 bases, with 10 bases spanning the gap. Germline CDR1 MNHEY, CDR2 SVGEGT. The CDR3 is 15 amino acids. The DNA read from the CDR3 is TGTGCCAGCAGTTACCAGGGGGGACCCTACAATGAG. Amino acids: CASSYQGGPYNE. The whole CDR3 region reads CASSYQGGPYNEQFF.

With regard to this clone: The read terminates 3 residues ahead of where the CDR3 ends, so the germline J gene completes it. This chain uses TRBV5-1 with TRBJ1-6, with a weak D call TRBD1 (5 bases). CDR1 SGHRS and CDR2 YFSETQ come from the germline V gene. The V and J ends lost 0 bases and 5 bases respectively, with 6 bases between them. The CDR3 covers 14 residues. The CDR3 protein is CASSLGQNNSPLHF. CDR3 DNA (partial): TGCGCCAGCAGCTTGGGACAGAATAATTCACCC.

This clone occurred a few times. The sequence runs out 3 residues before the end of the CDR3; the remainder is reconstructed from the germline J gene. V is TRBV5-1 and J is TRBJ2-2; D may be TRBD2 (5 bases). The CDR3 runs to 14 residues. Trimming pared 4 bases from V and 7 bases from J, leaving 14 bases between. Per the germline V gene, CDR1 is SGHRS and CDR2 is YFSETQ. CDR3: CASSEGAQGGELFF. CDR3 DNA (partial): TGCGCCAGCAGCGAGGGCGCGCAAGGCGGGGAG. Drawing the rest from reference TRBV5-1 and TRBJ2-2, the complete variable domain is KAGVTQTPRYLIKTRGQQVTLSCSPISGHRSVSWYQQTPGQGLQFLFEYFSETQRNKGNFPGRFSGRQFSNSRSEMNVSTLELGDSALYLCASSEGAQGGELFFGEGSRLTVL.

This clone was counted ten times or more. Partial CDR3 DNA: TGCAGTGTTGGACAACAGGGTGTTTGGGAGACC. Translation: CSVGQQGVWET. The full-length CDR3 reads as CSVGQQGVWETQYF. The chain joins TRBV20-1 to TRBJ2-5; maybe TRBD1 (6 bases). The sequenced fragment ends 3 residues before the CDR3 boundary, so the rest is inferred from the germline J gene. CDR1 and CDR2 (germline): DFQATT, SNEGSKA (reference sequence). The V and J ends lost 7 bases and 5 bases respectively, with 20 bases between them. The CDR3 runs to 14 residues.

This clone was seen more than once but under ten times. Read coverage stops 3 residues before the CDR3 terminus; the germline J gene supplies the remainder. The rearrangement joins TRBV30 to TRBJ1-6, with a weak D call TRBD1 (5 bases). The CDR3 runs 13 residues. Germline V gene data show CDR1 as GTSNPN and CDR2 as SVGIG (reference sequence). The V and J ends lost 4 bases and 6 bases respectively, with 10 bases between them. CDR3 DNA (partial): TGTGCCTGGAACCGACAGATTAATTCACCC. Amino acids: CAWNRQINSP. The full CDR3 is CAWNRQINSPLHF.

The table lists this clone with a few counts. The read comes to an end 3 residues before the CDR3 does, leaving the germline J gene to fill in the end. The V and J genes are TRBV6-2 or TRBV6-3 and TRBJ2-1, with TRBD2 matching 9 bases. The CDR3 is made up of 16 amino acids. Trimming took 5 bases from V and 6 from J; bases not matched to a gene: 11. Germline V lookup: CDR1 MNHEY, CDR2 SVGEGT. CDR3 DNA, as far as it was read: TGTGCCAGCAGTAGTACCGGGACTAGCACCCTCAATGAG. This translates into CASSSTGTSTLNE. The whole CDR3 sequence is CASSSTGTSTLNEQFF.

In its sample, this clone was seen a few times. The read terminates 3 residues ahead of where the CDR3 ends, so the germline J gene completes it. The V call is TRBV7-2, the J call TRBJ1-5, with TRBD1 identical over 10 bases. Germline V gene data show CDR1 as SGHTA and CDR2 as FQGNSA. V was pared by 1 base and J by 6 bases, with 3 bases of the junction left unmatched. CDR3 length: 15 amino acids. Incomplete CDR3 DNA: TGTGCCAGCAGCTTAGGACAGGGGGCGTCTCAGCCC. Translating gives CASSLGQGASQP. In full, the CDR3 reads CASSLGQGASQPQHF.

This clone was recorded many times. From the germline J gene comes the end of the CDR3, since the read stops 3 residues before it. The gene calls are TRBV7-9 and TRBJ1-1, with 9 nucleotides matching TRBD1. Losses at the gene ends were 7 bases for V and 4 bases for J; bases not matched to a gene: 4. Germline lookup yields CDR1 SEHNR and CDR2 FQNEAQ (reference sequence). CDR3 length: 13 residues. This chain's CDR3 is CASNDRGATEAFF. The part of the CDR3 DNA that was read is TGTGCCAGCAACGACAGGGGGGCCACTGAA.

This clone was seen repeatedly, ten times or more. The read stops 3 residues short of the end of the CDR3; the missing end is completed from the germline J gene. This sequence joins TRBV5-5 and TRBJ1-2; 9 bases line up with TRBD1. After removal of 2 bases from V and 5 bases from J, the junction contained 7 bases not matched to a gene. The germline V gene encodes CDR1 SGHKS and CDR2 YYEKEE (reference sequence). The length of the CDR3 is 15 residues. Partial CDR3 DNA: TGTGCCAGCAGCTTACCGGGACAGGGTGATTATGGC. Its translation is CASSLPGQGDYG. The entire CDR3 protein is CASSLPGQGDYGYTF. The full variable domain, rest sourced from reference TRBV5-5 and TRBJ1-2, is DAGVTQSPTHLIKTRGQQVTLRCSPISGHKSVSWYQQVLGQGPQFIFQYYEKEERGRGNFPDRFSARQFPNYSSELNVNALLLGDSALYLCASSLPGQGDYGYTFGSGTRLTVV.

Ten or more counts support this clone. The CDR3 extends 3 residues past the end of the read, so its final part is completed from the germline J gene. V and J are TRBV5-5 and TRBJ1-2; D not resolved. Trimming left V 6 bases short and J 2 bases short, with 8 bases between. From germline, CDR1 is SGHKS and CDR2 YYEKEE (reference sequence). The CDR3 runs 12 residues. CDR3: CASTAVNYGYTF. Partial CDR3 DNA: TGTGCCAGCACCGCGGTCAACTATGGC.

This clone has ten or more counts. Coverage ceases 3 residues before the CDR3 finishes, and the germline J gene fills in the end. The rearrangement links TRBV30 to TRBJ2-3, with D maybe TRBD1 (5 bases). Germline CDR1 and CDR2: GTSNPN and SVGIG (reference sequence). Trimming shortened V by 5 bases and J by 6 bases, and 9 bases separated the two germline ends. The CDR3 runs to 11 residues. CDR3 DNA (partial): TGTGCCTGGTTTGCAGGGGATACG. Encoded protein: CAWFAGDT. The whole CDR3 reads CAWFAGDTQYF.

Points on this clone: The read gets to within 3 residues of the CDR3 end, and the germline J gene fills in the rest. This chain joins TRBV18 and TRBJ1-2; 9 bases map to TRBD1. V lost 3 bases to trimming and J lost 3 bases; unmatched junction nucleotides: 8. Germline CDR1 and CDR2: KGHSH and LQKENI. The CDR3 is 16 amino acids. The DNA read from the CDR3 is TGTGCCAGCTCACCCCCGGGACAGGGATCCTACTATGGC. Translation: CASSPPGQGSYYG. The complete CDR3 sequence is CASSPPGQGSYYGYTF.

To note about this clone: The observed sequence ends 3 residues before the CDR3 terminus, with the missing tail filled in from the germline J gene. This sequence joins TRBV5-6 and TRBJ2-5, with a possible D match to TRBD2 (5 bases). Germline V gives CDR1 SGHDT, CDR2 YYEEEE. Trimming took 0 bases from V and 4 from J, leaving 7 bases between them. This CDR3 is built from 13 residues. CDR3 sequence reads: CASSLERGETQYF. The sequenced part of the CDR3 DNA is TGTGCCAGCAGCTTGGAACGGGGAGAGACC.

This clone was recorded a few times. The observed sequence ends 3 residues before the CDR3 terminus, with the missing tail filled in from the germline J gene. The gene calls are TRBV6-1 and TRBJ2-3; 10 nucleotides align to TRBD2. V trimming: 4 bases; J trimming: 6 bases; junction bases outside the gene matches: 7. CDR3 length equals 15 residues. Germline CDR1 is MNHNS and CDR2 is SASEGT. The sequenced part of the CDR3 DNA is TGTGCCAGCAGTGGGAGGACTAGCGGTTTGGATACG. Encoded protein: CASSGRTSGLDT. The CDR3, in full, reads CASSGRTSGLDTQYF.

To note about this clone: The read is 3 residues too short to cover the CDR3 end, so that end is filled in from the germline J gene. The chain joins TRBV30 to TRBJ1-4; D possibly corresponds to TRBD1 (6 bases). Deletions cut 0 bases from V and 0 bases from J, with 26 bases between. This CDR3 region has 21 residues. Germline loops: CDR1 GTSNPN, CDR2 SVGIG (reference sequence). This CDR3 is CAWSVQGRYRPSNSTNEKLFF. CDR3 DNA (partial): TGTGCCTGGAGTGTACAGGGCCGGTACCGGCCAAGCAACTCAACTAATGAAAAA.

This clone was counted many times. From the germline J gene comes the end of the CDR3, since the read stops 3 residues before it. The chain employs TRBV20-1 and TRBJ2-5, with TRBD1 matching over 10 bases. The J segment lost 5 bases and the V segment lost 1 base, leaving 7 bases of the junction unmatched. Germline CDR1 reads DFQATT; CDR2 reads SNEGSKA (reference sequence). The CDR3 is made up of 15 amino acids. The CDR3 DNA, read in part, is TGCAGTGCTAGAGGGAGGACAGGGGGATGGGAGACC. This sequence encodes CSARGRTGGWET. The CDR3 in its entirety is CSARGRTGGWETQYF.

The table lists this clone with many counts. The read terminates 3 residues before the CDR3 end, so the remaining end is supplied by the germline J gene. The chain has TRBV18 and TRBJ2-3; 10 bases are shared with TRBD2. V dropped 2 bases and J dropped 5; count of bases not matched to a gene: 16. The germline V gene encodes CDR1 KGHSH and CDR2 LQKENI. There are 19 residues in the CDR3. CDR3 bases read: TGTGCCAGCTCACCAGCCAAGAGCGGGGGGGCGGGCCTGCGAGATACG. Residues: CASSPAKSGGAGLRDT. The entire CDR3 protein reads CASSPAKSGGAGLRDTQYF.

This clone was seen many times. CDR3 bases read: TGCAGTGCTGCGGACAGGTTTGTGGGCGCTGAA. Its translation is CSAADRFVGAE. The entire CDR3 protein reads CSAADRFVGAEAFF. The chain is built from TRBV20-1 and TRBJ1-1; TRBD1 agrees at 7 bases. The sequence runs out 3 residues before the end of the CDR3; the remainder is reconstructed from the germline J gene. The CDR3 contains 14 residues. The junction had 12 bases not matched to a gene; V was cut back by 5 bases and J by 6 bases. Looked up from germline, CDR1 is DFQATT and CDR2 is SNEGSKA (reference sequence).